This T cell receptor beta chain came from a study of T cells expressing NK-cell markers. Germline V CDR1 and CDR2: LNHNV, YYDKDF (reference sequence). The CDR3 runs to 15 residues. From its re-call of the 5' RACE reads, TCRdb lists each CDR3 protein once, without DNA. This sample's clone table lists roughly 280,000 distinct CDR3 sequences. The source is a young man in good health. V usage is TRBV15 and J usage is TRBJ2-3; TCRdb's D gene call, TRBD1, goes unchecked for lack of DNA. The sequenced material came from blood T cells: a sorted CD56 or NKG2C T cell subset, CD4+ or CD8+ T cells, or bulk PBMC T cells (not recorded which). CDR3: CATSREGTARVTQYF.